This TCR beta chain comes out of a study of blood T cell repertoires in COVID-19. Study overall: The United States, Italy and Spain were the sources of the acute and convalescent COVID-19 samples. T cells, B-cell-depleted T cells, or PBMCs supplied cDNA or gDNA.

Seattle-derived patients entered the study during active infection and were followed longitudinally. Under the authors' procedure: Amplifying reference gene primers gave estimates of nucleated cell counts. Clones were sequenced by immunoSEQ multiplex PCR, and TCRdb holds only the in-frame ones, with some missing. D and trimming come from the DNA, and the V and J calls and clone size come from that table. There are 300,000 to 350,000 clones in the sample; 75% to 95% occur only once, and approximately 6.8% lies in the top ten. Germline lookup yields CDR1 SGHRS and CDR2 YFSETQ. The CDR3 contains 14 residues. Trimming took 5 bases from V and 2 from J, leaving 14 bases between them.

The TCR comes from a woman in her twenties or thirties with COVID-19, enrolled during active disease. The rearrangement links TRBV5-1 to TRBJ2-7; a weak D match, TRBD2 (5 bases). Sequenced material: peripheral blood. The CDR3, as DNA: TGCGCCAGCAGGGCGACGGGGTCCGCCTACGAGCAGTACTTC. It is translated as CASRATGSAYEQYF.